Described below is a single T cell receptor (beta chain) sequence and its context. The data belong to a study of cytomegalovirus exposure and HLA in healthy donors. PCR used 60 Vbeta primers and 13 Jbeta primers. Method: immunoSEQ multiplex PCR; TCRdb's copy keeps in-frame clones and lacks some. The data show 150,000 to 200,000 clones, 60% to 75% seen once. Trimming at V came to 4 bases and at J to 3 bases, leaving 3 bases not matched to a gene. This CDR3 has 14 amino acids. Germline-derived CDR1 and CDR2 are SGHVS and FQNEAQ. The receptor comes from a woman in her forties or fifties in good health and CMV-seropositive. The V call is TRBV7-8, the J call TRBJ2-7; 10 bases are shared with TRBD1. The material sequenced was PBMCs. The CDR3 DNA is TGTGCCAGCAGCTGGGACAGGGGAGACTACGAGCAGTACTTC. This encodes CASSWDRGDYEQYF.